One sample yielded the 29 T cell receptor beta chains listed below, sequenced in a study of blood T cell repertoires in COVID-19. The repertoire was sequenced with immunoSEQ multiplex PCR; TCRdb's copy has only in-frame clones and lacks some. The table shows fewer than 200,000 clones, with approximately 85% occurring only once. What was sequenced was peripheral blood. These receptors came from a man aged 35 to 55 who had recovered from COVID-19.

The chain is built from TRBV12-3 or TRBV12-4 and TRBJ2-4; a possible D gene is TRBD1 (5 bases). With 7 bases removed from V and 2 bases from J, the gap between germline ends came to 9 bases. The CDR3 runs to 13 residues. CDR3 amino acids: CASTRDPKNIQYF. For the CDR3, the DNA is TGTGCCAGCACCAGGGATCCCAAAAACATTCAGTACTTC.

The sample holds one count of this clone. The V and J genes are TRBV19 and TRBJ1-6, with 7 bases that match TRBD1. Germline CDR1 is LNHDA and CDR2 is SQIVND (reference sequence). The CDR3 has 14 amino acids. With 3 bases clipped from V and 9 bases from J, the junction kept 5 bases outside the gene matches. CDR3 protein: CASSIGGGASPLHF. DNA for the CDR3: TGTGCCAGTAGTATTGGAGGGGGCGCTTCACCCCTCCACTTT. The full variable domain, in which reference TRBV19 and TRBJ1-6 provide the parts outside the CDR3, is DGGITQSPKYLFRKEGQNVTLSCEQNLNHDAMYWYRQDPGQGLRLIYYSQIVNDFQKGDIAEGYSVSREKKESFPLTVTSAQKNPTAFYLCASSIGGGASPLHFGNGTRLTVT.

The J gene is TRBJ2-3, the V gene TRBV9, with 12 bases that match TRBD2. Germline V gives CDR1 SGDLS, CDR2 YYNGEE. The V gene end was trimmed by 0 bases and the J gene end by 2 bases; junction bases not matched to a gene: 1. The CDR3 length is 16 residues. Written as DNA, the CDR3 is TGTGCCAGCAGCGTAGGACTAGCGGGGGTCACAGATACGCAGTATTTT. Amino acids: CASSVGLAGVTDTQYF.

The chain combines TRBV7-8 with TRBJ2-5; D is possibly TRBD2 (5 bases). Germline CDR1 and CDR2: SGHVS and FQNEAQ. The CDR3 spans 14 residues. Trimming removed 0 bases from V and 3 bases from J, with 8 bases in between. For the CDR3, the DNA is TGTGCCAGCAGCTTAGCGGACGGGGAAGAGACCCAGTACTTC. It codes for CASSLADGEETQYF.

The chain couples TRBV4-3 to TRBJ1-2; D possibly corresponds to TRBD1 (5 bases). CDR3 length: 14 residues. CDR1 is LGHNA, CDR2 YSLEER, per germline. Deletions cut 0 bases from V and 4 bases from J, with 9 bases between. CDR3 nucleotide sequence: TGCGCCAGCAGCCAAGACAGGGTTAGCTATGGCTACACCTTC. The encoded protein is CASSQDRVSYGYTF.

The rearrangement links TRBV4-1 to TRBJ2-5; D remains unclear. Germline values: CDR1 MGHRA, CDR2 YSYEKL. CDR3 length: 13 amino acids. V was clipped by 2 bases and J by 5 bases, with 9 bases between them. The CDR3 here is CASSQWSEETQYF. The CDR3 DNA sequence: TGCGCCAGCAGCCAATGGTCGGAGGAGACCCAGTACTTC.

The chain uses TRBV7-9 and TRBJ2-4, with 7 positions matching TRBD1. Germline values: CDR1 SEHNR, CDR2 FQNEAQ (reference sequence). This CDR3 has 15 residues. J gave up 2 bases and V 5 bases, and 6 bases lay outside the gene matches. CDR3 residues: CASSPGTAPKNIQYF. The CDR3 DNA follows: TGTGCCAGCAGCCCCGGGACAGCTCCCAAAAACATTCAGTACTTC.

The rearrangement joins TRBV25-1 to TRBJ2-7; no clear D gene. With 8 bases removed from V and 4 bases from J, the gap between germline ends came to 9 bases. Germline assignment: CDR1 MGHDK and CDR2 SYGVNS. The CDR3 spans 11 residues. The CDR3 bases are TGTGCCAGCGGTGCCGGGTACGAGCAGTACTTC. Its protein product is CASGAGYEQYF.

This chain links TRBV4-3 with TRBJ1-1, with TRBD1 identical over 9 bases. Unmatched junction bases numbered 6, after V lost 4 bases and J lost 3 bases. The CDR3 has 15 amino acids. CDR1 and CDR2 from the germline V gene are LGHNA and YSLEER. The CDR3 loop is CASSRGTGIDTEAFF. The CDR3 DNA is TGCGCCAGCAGCCGAGGGACAGGGATCGACACTGAAGCTTTCTTT.

The rearrangement uses TRBV6-5 and TRBJ2-4, with 7 bases fitting TRBD2. Germline loops: CDR1 MNHEY, CDR2 SVGAGI. CDR3 length equals 15 residues. Trimming cost V 7 bases and J 1 base; bases outside gene matches: 7. The chain's CDR3 is CASTVGGSAKNIQYF. CDR3 sequence (DNA): TGTGCCAGCACTGTCGGGGGGAGTGCCAAAAACATTCAGTACTTC.

The gene calls are TRBV3-1 (or the pseudogene TRBV3-2) and TRBJ2-1, with D unclear. Per germline, CDR1 LGHDT and CDR2 YNNKEL (reference sequence). The V and J ends lost 2 bases and 7 bases respectively, with 6 bases between them. The CDR3 is 12 amino acids. CDR3 bases: TGTGCCAGCAGCCAAATAGATAATGAGCAGTTCTTC. It translates to CASSQIDNEQFF.

The V and J genes are TRBV12-5 and TRBJ2-2, with unresolved D. V gave up 5 bases and J gave up 5 bases, with 6 bases separating them. Germline V gene lookup returns CDR1 LGHNT and CDR2 FRNRAP. CDR3 length: 12 residues. The CDR3 DNA sequence: TGTGCTAGTGGTCCCACTACCGGGGAGCTGTTTTTT. This translates into CASGPTTGELFF.

The chain recombines TRBV10-2 with TRBJ2-7; D is unresolved. The CDR3 has 14 residues. V lost 2 bases and J lost 3, with 11 bases in between. The germline V gene encodes CDR1 WSHSY and CDR2 SAAADI. The CDR3 region has the DNA TGCGCCAGCAGTGAGCATAGAACTGTCTACGAGCAGTACTTC. This sequence encodes CASSEHRTVYEQYF.

This clone was recorded only once. The rearrangement joins TRBV5-6 to TRBJ1-2; TRBD1 matches at 9 bases. V lost 3 bases and J lost 7; bases outside the gene matches: 4. Germline CDR1 and CDR2: SGHDT and YYEEEE. The CDR3 extends over 13 amino acids. In DNA, the CDR3 is TGTGCCAGCAGCTCCGACAGGGGGATTGGCTACACCTTC. Translation: CASSSDRGIGYTF.

This clone was counted a single time. The V gene is TRBV6-5, the J gene TRBJ2-3; D is perhaps TRBD2 (7 bases). The CDR3 length is 16 residues. Trimming removed 0 bases from V and 2 bases from J, with 12 bases in between. The germline V gene encodes CDR1 MNHEY and CDR2 SVGAGI. The CDR3 reads CASSYSGGGATDTQYF. CDR3 bases: TGTGCCAGCAGTTACTCAGGTGGGGGGGCCACAGATACGCAGTATTTT.

The chain combines TRBV28 with TRBJ2-5; TRBD2 might be the D (5 bases). Trimming cost V 6 bases and J 2 bases, with 19 bases left between them. This CDR3 has 16 amino acids. In germline, CDR1 is MDHEN, CDR2 SYDVKM. DNA for the CDR3: TGTGCCAGCAGCCCTTACATGGCGGGTCGGCAAGAGACCCAGTACTTC. It translates to CASSPYMAGRQETQYF.

J is TRBJ1-6 and V is TRBV14, with TRBD1 as a possible D gene (6 bases). The V end lost 4 bases, the J end lost 8 bases, and 18 bases lay between the germline ends. The germline V gene encodes CDR1 SGHDN and CDR2 FVKESK. This CDR3 is 16 amino acids long. The CDR3 DNA reads as TGTGCCAGCAGCCGGACCACCACAGGGCTGGATTCACCCCTCCACTTT. Translating it yields CASSRTTTGLDSPLHF.

The chain links TRBV9 to TRBJ1-6, with D perhaps TRBD1 (6 bases). Germline V gives CDR1 SGDLS, CDR2 YYNGEE. Trimming pared 5 bases from V and 7 bases from J, leaving 13 bases between. The CDR3 extends over 14 amino acids. Here the CDR3 reads CASSGTLRNSPLHF. CDR3 coding DNA: TGTGCCAGCAGTGGGACACTGAGGAATTCACCCCTCCACTTT.

The J gene is TRBJ2-6, the V gene TRBV5-1, with D possibly TRBD1 on 5 matching bases. Germline loops: CDR1 SGHRS, CDR2 YFSETQ. Trimming took off 3 bases at V and 1 base at J, with 14 bases between the two ends. The CDR3 spans 17 residues. For the CDR3, the DNA is TGCGCCAGCAGCTCCAGACAGACTCATTCTGGGGCCAACGTCCTGACTTTC. Translated: CASSSRQTHSGANVLTF.

The chain has TRBV19 and TRBJ2-7; TRBD1 is a possible D gene (6 bases). Trimming pared 3 bases from V and 0 bases from J, leaving 12 bases between. CDR1 is LNHDA, CDR2 SQIVND, per germline (reference sequence). This CDR3 has 15 residues. Here the CDR3 reads CASSIRAGVSYEQYF. DNA for the CDR3: TGTGCCAGTAGTATCAGGGCAGGGGTCTCCTACGAGCAGTACTTC.

This rearrangement joins TRBV28 to TRBJ2-1, with TRBD2 matching over 12 bases. J was trimmed by 9 bases and V by 3 bases; bases with no gene match: 9. This CDR3 region has 16 residues. Germline assignment: CDR1 MDHEN and CDR2 SYDVKM. CDR3 DNA: TGTGCCAGCAGTTTGGCGAGACTAGCGGGAGATGGTGAGCAGTTCTTC. As protein: CASSLARLAGDGEQFF.

The J gene is TRBJ2-5, the V gene TRBV30; D may be TRBD1 (7 bases). This CDR3 spans 14 amino acids. V lost 3 bases and J lost 11, with 22 bases in between. Germline values: CDR1 GTSNPN, CDR2 SVGIG (reference sequence). CDR3 in amino acids: CAWRLTGRLVGQYF. The CDR3 nucleotides read TGTGCCTGGAGATTGACAGGGAGACTAGTTGGACAGTACTTC. Supplemented by reference TRBV30 and TRBJ2-5, the full variable domain reads SQTIHQWPATLVQPVGSPLSLECTVEGTSNPNLYWYRQAAGRGLQLLFYSVGIGQISSEVPQNLSASRPQDRQFILSSKKLLLSDSGFYLCAWRLTGRLVGQYFGPGTRLLVL.

This chain uses TRBV13 with TRBJ2-7; TRBD1 is a possible D gene (6 bases). The CDR3 spans 14 residues. The ends were cut back, 5 bases at V and 0 bases at J, with 11 bases in the middle. Germline CDR1 and CDR2: PRHDT and FYEKMQ (reference sequence). The CDR3: CASSTGQISYEQYF. The CDR3 bases are TGTGCCAGCAGCACCGGACAGATCTCCTACGAGCAGTACTTC.

V and J are TRBV2 and TRBJ2-3, with TRBD1 matching 8 bases. This CDR3 has 11 amino acids. Trimming removed 5 bases from V and 14 bases from J; junction bases left unmatched: 6. From germline, CDR1 is SNHLY and CDR2 FYNNEI. The CDR3 protein is CASSYRGTGYF. The CDR3 DNA sequence: TGTGCCAGCAGTTACAGGGGGACGGGGTATTTT.

This clone was seen only once. The V gene is TRBV27, the J gene TRBJ1-1; D gene uncertain. Per germline, CDR1 MNHEY and CDR2 SMNVEV (reference sequence). The CDR3 extends over 13 amino acids. V gave up 8 bases and J gave up 1 base, with 11 bases separating them. CDR3 in amino acids: CASYRFANTEAFF. Here the CDR3 DNA reads TGTGCCAGCTACCGGTTTGCGAACACTGAAGCTTTCTTT.

This sequence joins TRBV19 and TRBJ2-7; tentative D call: TRBD2 (6 bases). Germline V lookup: CDR1 LNHDA, CDR2 SQIVND (reference sequence). Trimming cost V 4 bases and J 2 bases, with 9 bases left between them. The CDR3 runs to 13 residues. The CDR3 nucleotides are TGTGCCAGTAGTACCGGACTAACCTACGAGCAGTACTTC. The encoded protein is CASSTGLTYEQYF.

The chain combines TRBV30 with TRBJ2-7, with TRBD2 matching over 7 bases. Trimming cost V 4 bases and J 2 bases; bases outside gene matches: 8. The CDR3 is 14 amino acids. Germline values: CDR1 GTSNPN, CDR2 SVGIG (reference sequence). The CDR3 coding sequence is TGTGCCTGGACGGGAAAGCGGGGAGCCTACGAGCAGTACTTC. Amino acids: CAWTGKRGAYEQYF.

The chain combines TRBV7-8 with TRBJ2-6; D is possibly TRBD1 (6 bases). The CDR3 has 15 residues. Germline V gene lookup returns CDR1 SGHVS and CDR2 FQNEAQ. The V end was cut by 1 base, the J end by 2 bases, with 6 bases between. CDR3 nucleotides: TGTGCCAGCAGCTTAGGGGGGCCTGGGGCCAACGTCCTGACTTTC. Translated, it gives CASSLGGPGANVLTF. The complete variable domain, with remaining parts taken from reference TRBV7-8 and TRBJ2-6, reads GAGVSQSPRYKVAKRGQDVALRCDPISGHVSLFWYQQALGQGPEFLTYFQNEAQLDKSGLPSDRFFAERPEGSVSTLKIQRTQQEDSAVYLCASSLGGPGANVLTFGAGSRLTVL.

The chain recombines TRBV28 with TRBJ2-7; 11 positions agree with TRBD2. J gave up 0 bases and V 5 bases, and 9 bases lay outside the gene matches. The CDR3 totals 17 residues. Germline V gene data show CDR1 as MDHEN and CDR2 as SYDVKM. CDR3 in DNA: TGTGCCAGCAGTCCTAGACTAGCGGGGACCTTCTCCTACGAGCAGTACTTC. Translated: CASSPRLAGTFSYEQYF. Looking up the rest from reference TRBV28 and TRBJ2-7 gives the full variable domain: DVKVTQSSRYLVKRTGEKVFLECVQDMDHENMFWYRQDPGLGLRLIYFSYDVKMKEKGDIPEGYSVSREKKERFSLILESASTNQTSMYLCASSPRLAGTFSYEQYFGPGTRLTVT.